This TCR beta chain was documented in a study of Ad26.COV2.S vaccination and SARS-CoV-2 variants. About the research overall: In the study, Ad26.COV2.S was injected intramuscularly once, or twice 56 days apart.

Treatment in this sample: some 20 received Ad26.COV2.S at low or high dose, single or two shots; about 5 received placebo; per-sample allocation not given. Specimen acquisition occurred on day 63 following the initial vaccine or placebo injection. V lost 3 bases to trimming and J lost 3 bases; unmatched junction nucleotides: 4. The germline gives CDR1 SGHRS, CDR2 YFSETQ. The CDR3 spans 14 residues. The assay was immunoSEQ multiplex PCR, and TCRdb's table has in-frame clones only and misses some. The table includes about 350,000 clones, about 86% detected once. The input for sequencing was peripheral blood, taken in a trial of Ad26.COV2.S vaccine versus placebo. This TCR came from a person between 18 and 59 years old who received the Ad26.COV2.S COVID-19 vaccine or a placebo. V is TRBV5-1 and J is TRBJ2-7; 9 bases align to TRBD1. This CDR3 reads CASSSADRGYEQYF. CDR3 sequence (DNA): TGCGCCAGCAGCTCGGCGGACAGGGGCTACGAGCAGTACTTC. The variable domain in full, with the rest retrieved from reference TRBV5-1 and TRBJ2-7, is KAGVTQTPRYLIKTRGQQVTLSCSPISGHRSVSWYQQTPGQGLQFLFEYFSETQRNKGNFPGRFSGRQFSNSRSEMNVSTLELGDSALYLCASSSADRGYEQYFGPGTRLTVT.